The clone carrying this T cell receptor beta chain was seen a handful of times. The antigen is unknown. V shed 7 bases, J shed 9 bases, and the junction held 11 bases outside the gene matches. CDR3 length: 13 amino acids. Germline values: CDR1 DFQATT, CDR2 SNEGSKA (reference sequence). The data were obtained in a study of response to subunit inactivated influenza vaccine. Study outcomes and limitations: With each seasonal influenza vaccination, the authors suggested, few new T cells are recruited.

TCRdb processed the RT-PCR reads anew with MiXCR; each CDR3 protein has one entry. This table holds more than 200,000 distinct CDR3 sequences, 9% to 15% found once. The chain couples TRBV20-1 to TRBJ2-1; 8 bases map to TRBD2. Sequencing used non-naive T cells sorted from PBMCs, obtained around 15 days before vaccination. This clonotype was sampled from a middle-aged man who received an inactivated influenza vaccine. The CDR3: CSETSGGPGEQFF. As DNA, the CDR3 is TGCAGTGAAACAAGCGGGGGTCCGGGTGAGCAGTTCTTC.